The 12 T cell receptor beta chains given below trace back to one sample, sequenced in a study of blood T cell repertoires in COVID-19. The data were produced by immunoSEQ multiplex PCR, yet TCRdb's version contains in-frame clones alone and is incomplete. The table lists about 180,000 clones, 70% to 90% of them singletons. Sequencing used peripheral blood. The receptor source for this set is a human donor with active or convalescent COVID-19. The donor label of this sample is uncertain.

This rearrangement joins TRBV19 to TRBJ2-1; D may be TRBD2 (5 bases). The CDR3 consists of 15 residues. V lost 0 bases and J 8 bases, leaving 14 bases between the germline ends. CDR1 is LNHDA and CDR2 is SQIVND in the germline V gene (reference sequence). The CDR3 DNA reads as TGTGCCAGTAGTATAGATCTAGAGACGGAGGATGAGCAGTTCTTC. It codes for CASSIDLETEDEQFF.

V is TRBV5-4 and J is TRBJ1-2; 10 positions match TRBD1. The CDR3 contains 14 residues. V lost 5 bases, J lost 5 bases, and 6 bases stayed unmatched. From germline, CDR1 is SGHNT and CDR2 YYREEE (reference sequence). The CDR3 region is CASSEGQGIYGYTF. DNA of the CDR3: TGTGCCAGCAGTGAGGGACAGGGGATTTATGGCTACACCTTC.

This clone was counted a single time. The chain combines TRBV3-1 (or the pseudogene TRBV3-2) with TRBJ1-2, with D possibly being TRBD1 (5 bases). CDR3 size: 15 residues. The V end lost 2 bases, the J end lost 7 bases, and 17 bases lay between the germline ends. In germline, CDR1 is LGHDT, CDR2 YNNKEL (reference sequence). CDR3: CASSQSATGTFGYTF. The CDR3, as DNA: TGTGCCAGCAGCCAATCAGCAACCGGGACTTTTGGCTACACCTTC.

This clone occurred once. The chain is built from TRBV30 and TRBJ1-5; D gene unclear. From germline, CDR1 is GTSNPN and CDR2 SVGIG (reference sequence). The ends were cut back, 1 base at V and 1 base at J, with 5 bases in the middle. There are 13 residues in the CDR3. CDR3 coding DNA: TGTGCCTGGAGTGGCAGGAGCAATCAGCCCCAGCATTTT. This translates into CAWSGRSNQPQHF.

J is TRBJ1-1 and V is TRBV7-5; the table's D call TRBD1 went unverified against the DNA. TRBV7-5 is reported as a pseudogene. CDR3 size: 15 residues. The CDR3: CVRSDPQGYFTEAFF. The CDR3 DNA reads TGTGTCAGAAGCGATCCCCAGGGTTACTTCACTGAAGCTTTCTTT.

The CDR3 sequence: CASSLASGSRPQETQYF. CDR3 sequence (DNA): TGCGCCAGCAGCTTGGCTAGCGGGAGCCGCCCCCAAGAGACCCAGTACTTC. The rearrangement links TRBV5-1 to TRBJ2-5, with 10 bases fitting TRBD2. Germline trimming cut 0 bases from V and 1 base from J; bases unmatched to any gene: 6. Germline V CDR1 and CDR2: SGHRS, YFSETQ. This CDR3 is 17 amino acids long.

The rearrangement joins TRBV5-1 to TRBJ2-3; 7 nucleotides align to TRBD1. CDR3 length: 16 residues. Germline V gene sequence: CDR1 SGHRS, CDR2 YFSETQ. Trimming removed 3 bases from V and 0 bases from J; junction bases left unmatched: 7. In nucleotides, the CDR3 is TGCGCCAGCAGCTGGTCTGGGACAGCTAGCACAGATACGCAGTATTTT. As protein: CASSWSGTASTDTQYF.

The rearrangement links TRBV5-1 to TRBJ2-6; D might be TRBD2 (7 bases). The V end lost 4 bases, the J end lost 9 bases, and 14 bases lay between the germline ends. Germline V gene lookup returns CDR1 SGHRS and CDR2 YFSETQ. This CDR3 spans 14 amino acids. The CDR3 loop reads CASSPGGAGNVLTF. The CDR3 nucleotides are TGCGCCAGCAGCCCGGGGGGCGCGGGCAACGTCCTGACTTTC. The variable domain in full, completed from reference TRBV5-1 and TRBJ2-6, reads KAGVTQTPRYLIKTRGQQVTLSCSPISGHRSVSWYQQTPGQGLQFLFEYFSETQRNKGNFPGRFSGRQFSNSRSEMNVSTLELGDSALYLCASSPGGAGNVLTFGAGSRLTVL.

In its sample, this clone was seen a few times. The gene calls are TRBV5-5 and TRBJ1-1; TRBD1 aligns across 8 bases. Germline V CDR1 and CDR2: SGHKS, YYEKEE (reference sequence). The CDR3 runs to 13 residues. V lost 3 bases and J lost 4; bases outside the gene matches: 2. This CDR3 reads CASSSGTGTEAFF. The CDR3 DNA is TGTGCCAGCAGCTCAGGGACAGGCACTGAAGCTTTCTTT.

Only one count was recorded for this clone. The J gene is TRBJ1-4, the V gene TRBV9; 12 bases map to TRBD1. Germline-derived CDR1 and CDR2 are SGDLS and YYNGEE. The CDR3 sequence is 14 residues long. J gave up 10 bases and V 2 bases, and 3 bases lay outside the gene matches. The CDR3 DNA reads as TGTGCCAGCAGCGTTGGGACAGGGGGCGGAAAACTGTTTTTT. Translated: CASSVGTGGGKLFF. Full variable domain (missing parts from reference TRBV9 and TRBJ1-4): DSGVTQTPKHLITATGQRVTLRCSPRSGDLSVYWYQQSLDQGLQFLIQYYNGEERAKGNILERFSAQQFPDLHSELNLSSLELGDSALYFCASSVGTGGGKLFFGSGTQLSVL.

The gene calls are TRBV5-6 and TRBJ2-7, with D unresolved. Germline CDR1 and CDR2: SGHDT and YYEEEE. The germline V and J ends were trimmed by 3 bases and 4 bases, with 8 bases remaining between them. This CDR3 has 12 amino acids. The CDR3 loop reads CASSSLPYEQYF. The CDR3 DNA reads TGTGCCAGCAGCTCGCTACCGTACGAGCAGTACTTC. The variable domain in full, completed from reference TRBV5-6 and TRBJ2-7, reads DAGVTQSPTHLIKTRGQQVTLRCSPKSGHDTVSWYQQALGQGPQFIFQYYEEEERQRGNFPDRFSGHQFPNYSSELNVNALLLGDSALYLCASSSLPYEQYFGPGTRLTVT.

The chain employs TRBV7-2 and TRBJ2-7; D might be TRBD2 (7 bases). The germline V gene has CDR1 SGHTA and CDR2 FQGNSA. The V end was cut by 1 base, the J end by 4 bases, with 17 bases between. The CDR3 has 16 residues. CDR3 coding DNA: TGTGCCAGCAGCTTAGATGGCGGGGGCACTTCATACGAGCAGTACTTC. Residues: CASSLDGGGTSYEQYF. Together with reference TRBV7-2 and TRBJ2-7, the CDR3 gives the full variable domain: GAGVSQSPSNKVTEKGKDVELRCDPISGHTALYWYRQSLGQGLEFLIYFQGNSAPDKSGLPSDRFSAERTGGSVSTLTIQRTQQEDSAVYLCASSLDGGGTSYEQYFGPGTRLTVT.